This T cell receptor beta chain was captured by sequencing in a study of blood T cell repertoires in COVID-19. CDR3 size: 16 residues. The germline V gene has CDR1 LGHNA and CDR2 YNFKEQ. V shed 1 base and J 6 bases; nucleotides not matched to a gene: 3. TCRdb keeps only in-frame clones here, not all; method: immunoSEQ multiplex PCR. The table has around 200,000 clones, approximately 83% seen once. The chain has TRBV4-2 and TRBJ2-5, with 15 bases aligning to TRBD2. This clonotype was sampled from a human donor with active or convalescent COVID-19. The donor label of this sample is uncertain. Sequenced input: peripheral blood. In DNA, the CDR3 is TGTGCCAGCAGCCAAGGGACTAGCGGGGGGGCGCAGACCCAGTACTTC. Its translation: CASSQGTSGGAQTQYF.